The clone carrying this T cell receptor (beta chain) has a handful of counts. Its antigen is still unknown. The data belong to a study of PD-1 blockade in classical Hodgkin lymphoma. Study-level information: Nivolumab 3 mg/kg was given intravenously every 2 weeks.

Each patient relapsed following autologous stem cell transplantation, and prior brentuximab vedotin exposure differed. The CDR3 length is 16 residues. The repertoire was sequenced with immunoSEQ multiplex PCR; TCRdb's copy has only in-frame clones and lacks some. The sample consists of 90,000 to 100,000 clones, 81% of them appearing once. Overall study results and limits: A significant rise in TCR diversity by C4D1 was seen for CD4+ but not CD8+ cells. Reported findings placed baseline TCR diversity lower in newly diagnosed patients (compared with healthy donors).

V is TRBV12-2 and J is TRBJ2-7. TRBV12-2 is deemed a pseudogene. The sample consisted of peripheral blood mononuclear cells (PBMCs), taken before the second cycle of nivolumab. This TCR was recovered from a human donor with classical Hodgkin lymphoma. CDR3 residues: CASRVWPFSGRYEQYF. CDR3 nucleotide sequence: TGTGCAAGTCGCGTCTGGCCGTTTTCGGGGCGTTACGAGCAGTACTTC.